Listed below are T cell receptor beta chains from one sample, sequenced in a study of CD8 T cells in Susac syndrome. TCRdb independently ran MiXCR on the immunoSEQ multiplex PCR reads; one entry per CDR3 protein. Here the sample spans 110,000 or so distinct CDR3 sequences, around 95% being singletons. The sequenced sample consisted of CD4+ T cells from PBMCs. The receptors come from a human donor in good health. Both conserved end residues are part of each CDR3. Fields, in order: CDR3 length, clone size, V gene, D gene, J gene, CDR3 DNA, CDR3 protein. D genes are given only for firm matches. Expanded clones get a size class; other rows say once, few or many, or leave the size out.

len: 15; abundance: once; v_gene: TRBV6-2/TRBV6-3; d_gene: TRBD1; j_gene: TRBJ2-1; CDR3nt: TGTGCCAGCAGTTACCGAGGACAGGGGGGCAATGAGCAGTTCTTC; CDR3aa: CASSYRGQGGNEQFF
len: 14; abundance: NA; v_gene: TRBV7-6; d_gene: TRBD2; j_gene: TRBJ2-7; CDR3nt: TGTGCCAGCAGCAAAGTACTAGCGGGTTACGAGCAGTACTTC; CDR3aa: CASSKVLAGYEQYF
len: 13; abundance: NA; v_gene: TRBV20-1; d_gene: NA; j_gene: TRBJ1-2; CDR3nt: TGCAGTGCTAGAGATGAACGGGGGCGGGGCTACACCTTC; CDR3aa: CSARDERGRGYTF
len: 14; abundance: NA; v_gene: TRBV7-2; d_gene: TRBD2; j_gene: TRBJ2-3; CDR3nt: TGTGCCAGCAGCTCACTAGCGGGAGGAGATACGCAGTATTTT; CDR3aa: CASSSLAGGDTQYF
len: 16; abundance: NA; v_gene: TRBV7-3; d_gene: NA; j_gene: TRBJ2-5; CDR3nt: TGTGCCAGCAGCTTACTGTACACACCGACTCAAGAGACCCAGTACTTC; CDR3aa: CASSLLYTPTQETQYF
len: 13; abundance: NA; v_gene: TRBV10-3; d_gene: TRBD2; j_gene: TRBJ2-3; CDR3nt: TGTGCCATCAGGCGGGAGAAGTCAGATACGCAGTATTTT; CDR3aa: CAIRREKSDTQYF
len: 14; abundance: NA; v_gene: TRBV5-1; d_gene: TRBD1; j_gene: TRBJ1-3; CDR3nt: TGCGCCAGCACCGGGACAGGGAACGGAAACACCATATATTTT; CDR3aa: CASTGTGNGNTIYF
len: 16; abundance: NA; v_gene: TRBV4-1; d_gene: NA; j_gene: TRBJ1-1; CDR3nt: TGCGCCAGCAGCCAAGGGCCTCAGGGTGCGAACACTGAAGCTTTCTTT; CDR3aa: CASSQGPQGANTEAFF
len: 15; abundance: NA; v_gene: TRBV12-3/TRBV12-4; d_gene: NA; j_gene: TRBJ2-7; CDR3nt: TGTGCCAGCAGTTTATCCGCCCAGGGTGCCTACGAGCAGTACTTC; CDR3aa: CASSLSAQGAYEQYF
len: 16; abundance: NA; v_gene: TRBV9; d_gene: TRBD2; j_gene: TRBJ2-7; CDR3nt: TGTGCCAGCAGCGTACGATCGACTAGCGGGAAGGGCGAGCAGTACTTC; CDR3aa: CASSVRSTSGKGEQYF
len: 16; abundance: NA; v_gene: TRBV6-5; d_gene: TRBD1; j_gene: TRBJ2-3; CDR3nt: TGTGCCAGCAGTTTACAGGGGGCGAGTATTGGGGATACGCAGTATTTT; CDR3aa: CASSLQGASIGDTQYF
len: 12; abundance: NA; v_gene: TRBV20-1; d_gene: NA; j_gene: TRBJ2-3; CDR3nt: TGCAGCTGTCCCGGCTTCCCCGATACGCAGTATTTT; CDR3aa: CSCPGFPDTQYF
len: 15; abundance: NA; v_gene: TRBV12-3/TRBV12-4; d_gene: NA; j_gene: TRBJ2-3; CDR3nt: TGTGCCAGCAGCTTAGGGGGGGTACGGGCAGATACGCAGTATTTT; CDR3aa: CASSLGGVRADTQYF
len: 14; abundance: NA; v_gene: TRBV20-1; d_gene: NA; j_gene: TRBJ1-2; CDR3nt: TGCAGTGCTAGAGGCGGGGGGCTCGGCTATGGCTACACCTTC; CDR3aa: CSARGGGLGYGYTF
len: 21; abundance: NA; v_gene: TRBV4-1; d_gene: NA; j_gene: TRBJ2-4; CDR3nt: TGCGCCAGCAGCCAAGAAAGGGAGACACGACTAACGGGGCTAGCCAAAAACATTCAGTACTTC; CDR3aa: CASSQERETRLTGLAKNIQYF
len: 14; abundance: NA; v_gene: TRBV2; d_gene: NA; j_gene: TRBJ1-4; CDR3nt: TGTGCCAGCAGTCCGGACAGACGTAGTGAAAAACTGTTTTTT; CDR3aa: CASSPDRRSEKLFF
len: 13; abundance: NA; v_gene: TRBV7-6; d_gene: NA; j_gene: TRBJ2-4; CDR3nt: TGTGCCAGCAGCCCCCGTGAAGGGGACATTCAGTACTTC; CDR3aa: CASSPREGDIQYF
len: 15; abundance: NA; v_gene: TRBV4-2; d_gene: NA; j_gene: TRBJ2-1; CDR3nt: TGTGCCAGCAGCCAAGACCCGACTACTTACAATGAGCAGTTCTTC; CDR3aa: CASSQDPTTYNEQFF
len: 12; abundance: NA; v_gene: TRBV25-1; d_gene: NA; j_gene: TRBJ2-7; CDR3nt: TGTGCCAGCAGTCCCGGCAGTCACGAGCAGTACTTC; CDR3aa: CASSPGSHEQYF
len: 16; abundance: NA; v_gene: TRBV5-1; d_gene: TRBD1; j_gene: TRBJ2-5; CDR3nt: TGCGCCAGCAGCGGAGGTGGGACAGGGGGCCAAGAGACCCAGTACTTC; CDR3aa: CASSGGGTGGQETQYF
len: 15; abundance: NA; v_gene: TRBV6-2/TRBV6-3; d_gene: TRBD2; j_gene: TRBJ2-5; CDR3nt: TGTGCCAGCAGTTCCGCGGGACTAGCGATAGAGACCCAGTACTTC; CDR3aa: CASSSAGLAIETQYF
len: 16; abundance: NA; v_gene: TRBV4-3; d_gene: NA; j_gene: TRBJ2-1; CDR3nt: TGCGCCAGCAGCCCTTCGGACTGGTACCAAGACAATGAGCAGTTCTTC; CDR3aa: CASSPSDWYQDNEQFF
len: 15; abundance: few; v_gene: TRBV4-3; d_gene: NA; j_gene: TRBJ1-5; CDR3nt: TGCGCCAGCAGCCCTCACCGGGACGGCAATCAGCCCCAGCATTTT; CDR3aa: CASSPHRDGNQPQHF
len: 12; abundance: NA; v_gene: TRBV9; d_gene: NA; j_gene: TRBJ2-3; CDR3nt: TGTGCCAGCAGCATTAGCACAGATACGCAGTATTTT; CDR3aa: CASSISTDTQYF
len: 11; abundance: few; v_gene: TRBV2; d_gene: NA; j_gene: TRBJ2-2; CDR3nt: TGTGCCAGCCGGGGAACCGGGGAGCTGTTTTTT; CDR3aa: CASRGTGELFF
len: 14; abundance: NA; v_gene: TRBV6-5; d_gene: TRBD1; j_gene: TRBJ1-5; CDR3nt: TGTGCCAGCAGACCAGGACAGGGGCATCAGCCCCAGCATTTT; CDR3aa: CASRPGQGHQPQHF
len: 17; abundance: NA; v_gene: TRBV27; d_gene: TRBD2; j_gene: TRBJ2-5; CDR3nt: TGTGCCAGCAGCTCCCCGGTCCGGGGGGGCGGTGGGGAGACCCAGTACTTC; CDR3aa: CASSSPVRGGGGETQYF
len: 15; abundance: NA; v_gene: TRBV24-1; d_gene: NA; j_gene: TRBJ2-1; CDR3nt: TGTGCCACCCAAGAGGGGGACCCCGGAAGGAGTGAGCAGTTCTTC; CDR3aa: CATQEGDPGRSEQFF